This TCR beta chain was documented in a study of a mutant IDH1 vaccine in newly diagnosed glioma. Here immunoSEQ multiplex PCR was the method, and the copy in TCRdb shows in-frame clones only, minus some. This table has about 32,000 clones, around 82% appearing once. A remark on this clone: Its antigen remains unknown.

Indicated time point: week 11, during vaccination. Topical imiquimod was applied with each vaccine dose, which held 300 ug of mutant IDH1 20-mer peptide. Each of the donors came in with new WHO grade 3 or 4 astrocytomas that were IDH1-mutant and ATRX-lost. The CDR3 consists of 14 residues. V lost 4 bases, J lost 4 bases, and 14 bases lay in between. Germline CDR1 is SGHDT and CDR2 is YYEEEE. The receptor comes from a man younger than 40 with glioma. The rearrangement joins TRBV5-6 to TRBJ1-1, with D possibly matching TRBD1 (6 bases). Specimen: PBMCs, collected from a glioma patient whose treatment included an IDH1 peptide vaccine. The CDR3 DNA reads as TGTGCCAGCAGCGAAGGCACAGGGAGCACTGAAGCTTTCTTT. Translated: CASSEGTGSTEAFF. Combining the CDR3 with reference TRBV5-6 and TRBJ1-1 gives the whole variable domain DAGVTQSPTHLIKTRGQQVTLRCSPKSGHDTVSWYQQALGQGPQFIFQYYEEEERQRGNFPDRFSGHQFPNYSSELNVNALLLGDSALYLCASSEGTGSTEAFFGQGTRLTVV.